This TCR beta chain was captured by sequencing in a study of shared clonotypes between healthy human individuals (dated by TCRdb to about 2020). At the level of the whole study: The cohort included three men and two women between 18 and 49 years of age. For each donor, three plates each were used for CD4 naive and CD4 memory, two plates were used for CD8 naive, and one plate was used for CD8 memory. To estimate repertoire size and how much clonotypes are shared between individuals, the study performed deep sequencing of blood TCR repertoires from roughly five healthy adults. To increase sequencing depth and limit assay-specific biases, different laboratories used diverse techniques to prepare libraries and sequence TCR repertoires. Leukapheresis yielded between about 0.94 and 8.9 billion PBMCs per donor. The paper's findings and limits, for the study overall: Rarefaction of sorted-subset datasets indicated incomplete sequencing despite the large sequencing depth. Because the study included a small number of donors, the genetic and exposure-history diversity represented was limited. Compared with non-shared clonotypes, clonotypes shared by all four sorted-subset donors had higher generation probabilities. Pairwise subsampling indicated that sequencing depth was expected to affect the degree of clonotype sharing among donors. Naive subsets generally had larger estimated clonotype richness than memory subsets. Around 5% of naive CD4, around 4% of naive CD8, around 2.3% of memory CD4, and about 0.4% of memory CD8 clonotypes were shared across several donors. Sampling was restricted to blood, and TCR repertoires in tissues likely differ from the TCR repertoires found in blood.

Using the deep immunoSEQ assay, multiplex PCR amplified TCR CDR3 regions from genomic DNA. For each cell subset, the extracted genomic DNA was distributed evenly across all wells of several immunoSEQ 96-well plates, and each plate served as one replicate. Each replicate PCR for sorted subsets received roughly 200 ng genomic DNA, equal to some 32,000 T cell genomes. Purified libraries were quantified with a Qubit 3.0 fluorometer, sized on a Bioanalyzer 2100, and re-quantified with the KAPA Library Quantification kit. Every immunoSEQ 96-well plate was sequenced on a dedicated single-read 150-cycle Illumina NextSeq 550 flow cell. Under the source paper's analysis protocol: The immunoSEQ output contained only junctional sequences without quality scores, so filtering could not match that applied to full-length reads. Sequences were annotated with PyIR, a Python wrapper for IgBLAST v1.9, using IMGT germline references to assign V/J genes and CDR3. Reads were removed for weak V/J assignments (E-value above 1e-6), missing CDR3, stop codons, out-of-frame junctions, or ambiguous translated residues. V3J clonotypes were defined as sequences sharing an identical inferred V gene, J gene, and CDR3 amino acid sequence. The percentage overlap between two repertoires was calculated by dividing the number of shared unique clonotypes by the size of the smaller repertoire. RTK rarefaction, the Chao1 estimator, and Recon v2.1 estimates of unobserved clonotypes were used to assess repertoire richness. Generation probabilities for all TCRbeta clonotypes obtained by the gDNA method from a handful of donors were computed using OLGA. Not all clones reach the TCRdb copy of this immuneACCESS table, which keeps in-frame sequences only. Checked studies attribute under half of the gap to unresolved V genes and leave the rest unexplained. V and J calls and clone size follow that table, whereas D and trimming were derived from the DNA. This sample lists over a million clones; 70% to 80% were detected once. Of the sample, approximately 0.52% falls within the top ten clones.

The donors were healthy, HIV-negative adults with no recently reported acute infections or vaccinations. All donors were Caucasian adults living in Nashville, Tennessee, USA. CD4+ T cells were enriched by magnetic negative selection, after which naive cells were positively selected on CD45RA and the negative fraction was taken as the memory subset. Blood was obtained by leukapheresis, after which PBMCs were separated by Ficoll-Histopaque density gradient centrifugation and cryopreserved in liquid nitrogen vapor phase. Purity and quantity of every magnetically sorted T cell population were checked by analytical flow cytometry. Genomic DNA was isolated from every sorted fraction and measured by UV absorbance on a Nanodrop 2000c. In the case of this clone: Its antigen is still unknown. Base qualities are not provided; no much larger clone lies one nucleotide away.

Looking up the germline V gene yields CDR1 SGHAT and CDR2 FQNNGV. CDR3 length: 14 amino acids, cysteine to phenylalanine. The only DNA kept is the CDR3, 42 bases in frame from the first base. Between the V and J ends, shortened by 1 base and 2 bases respectively, the junction contains 8 bases. This clonotype was obtained from a man aged 18 to 29 in good health. Some clones in this sample may be carry-over from other donors' samples. Material for sequencing was memory CD4+ T cells from PBMCs. The sample's cell subset or site label is to be understood as: CD45RA-negative fraction. The receptor chain draws on TRBV11-2 and TRBJ1-2; TRBD1 could be the D gene, as 6 bases match. The CDR3 region has the sequence CASSLAGDNYGYTF. The DNA is TGTGCCAGCAGCTTAGCAGGGGACAACTATGGCTACACCTTC.